Listed here is a single T cell receptor beta chain. As processed by the authors: Nucleated cell number was recorded as an estimate derived from reference gene primer amplification. Using immunoSEQ multiplex PCR, the repertoire was profiled, and TCRdb retains in-frame clones only, with some absent. V and J calls and clone size are copied from that table; D and trimming were computed from the DNA. The data show roughly 200,000 clones, with around four fifths seen just once and roughly 7.2% held by the top ten. This record belongs to a study of blood T cell repertoires in COVID-19. The overall study: Samples of COVID-19 (acute and convalescent) were obtained from the United States, Italy and Spain. Sample material is recorded as cDNA or gDNA derived from T cells, B-cell-depleted T cells, or PBMCs.

CDR1 is SGHVS, CDR2 FQNEAQ, per germline. The V end was cut by 5 bases, the J end by 6 bases, with 23 bases between. The length of the CDR3 is 16 residues. The Seattle site enrolled patients during active infection and followed them longitudinally. This rearrangement joins TRBV7-8 to TRBJ2-7, with D perhaps matching TRBD1 (5 bases). The sequencing input was peripheral blood. The TCR was taken from a woman in her forties with COVID-19, enrolled during active disease. The CDR3: CASSPPSAGIGREQYF. The CDR3 bases are TGTGCCAGCAGCCCCCCATCGGCAGGGATAGGGCGCGAGCAGTACTTC.